One sample yielded the 8 T cell receptor beta chains listed below, sequenced in a study of cytomegalovirus exposure and HLA in healthy donors. Using immunoSEQ multiplex PCR, the repertoire was profiled, and TCRdb retains in-frame clones only, with some absent. The sample includes about 160,000 clones, approximately 89% of them seen just once. The sequenced material came from PBMCs. Every receptor here comes from a man aged 18 to 29 in good health and CMV-seropositive.

This rearrangement joins TRBV15 to TRBJ2-3; no reliable D call. Germline V gene sequence: CDR1 LNHNV, CDR2 YYDKDF (reference sequence). The CDR3 contains 14 residues. V was trimmed by 0 bases and J by 1 base, leaving 5 bases between them. CDR3 sequence (DNA): TGTGCCACCAGCAGAGATCTCGGCACAGATACGCAGTATTTT. Translating it yields CATSRDLGTDTQYF.

Comment on this clone: At the DNA level, this CDR3 is encoded by other sequences in the same sample as well. This CDR3 is CASSTTSNTGELFF. The CDR3 coding sequence is TGTGCCAGCAGTACAACCTCGAACACCGGGGAGCTGTTTTTT. The V call is TRBV7-9, the J call TRBJ2-2; D is uncertain. This CDR3 is built from 14 residues. Germline V gene sequence: CDR1 SEHNR, CDR2 FQNEAQ (reference sequence). V lost 6 bases and J lost 0, with 8 bases in between.

DNA of the CDR3: TGTGCCAGCAGCCACGAGGGGGAGCTGTTTTTT. It specifies CASSHEGELFF. This sequence joins TRBV6-6 and TRBJ2-2; D is undetermined. CDR1 is MNHNY, CDR2 SVGAGI, per germline (reference sequence). The V gene lost 6 bases and the J gene lost 8 bases, with 7 bases spanning the gap. CDR3 size: 11 residues.

Comment on this clone: Other DNA sequences from this sample encode an identical CDR3 as well. The chain has TRBV2 and TRBJ1-2, with no clear D. V was cut by 4 bases and J by 1 base, with 7 bases left in between. Germline CDR1 and CDR2: SNHLY and FYNNEI. This CDR3 comprises 13 residues. The CDR3 here is CASSVGGNYGYTF. CDR3 DNA: TGTGCCAGCAGTGTTGGCGGTAACTATGGCTACACCTTC. Full variable domain (missing parts from reference TRBV2 and TRBJ1-2): EPEVTQTPSHQVTQMGQEVILRCVPISNHLYFYWYRQILGQKVEFLVSFYNNEISEKSEIFDDQFSVERPDGSNFTLKIRSTKLEDSAMYFCASSVGGNYGYTFGSGTRLTVV.

This clone was detected a few times. This chain connects TRBV28 to TRBJ2-7; 12 positions match TRBD2. With 2 bases clipped from V and 4 bases from J, the junction kept 6 bases outside the gene matches. The CDR3 has 16 amino acids. CDR1 is MDHEN and CDR2 is SYDVKM in the germline V gene. CDR3 sequence: CASSLTLAGGFYEQYF. The CDR3, as DNA: TGTGCCAGCAGTTTAACGCTAGCGGGAGGGTTTTACGAGCAGTACTTC.

The V and J genes are TRBV9 and TRBJ2-5; D ambiguous. This CDR3 comprises 15 residues. Germline CDR1 reads SGDLS; CDR2 reads YYNGEE. V lost 0 bases to trimming and J lost 2 bases, with 11 bases between them. In DNA form, the CDR3 reads TGTGCCAGCAGCGTAGTGGCGGAAGAGCAAGAGACCCAGTACTTC. Encoded protein: CASSVVAEEQETQYF. Full variable domain (missing parts from reference TRBV9 and TRBJ2-5): DSGVTQTPKHLITATGQRVTLRCSPRSGDLSVYWYQQSLDQGLQFLIQYYNGEERAKGNILERFSAQQFPDLHSELNLSSLELGDSALYFCASSVVAEEQETQYFGPGTRLLVL.

The chain combines TRBV7-8 with TRBJ1-5, with 11 bases matching TRBD1. The CDR3 is 15 amino acids. V shed 5 bases, J shed 7 bases, and the junction held 7 bases outside the gene matches. CDR1 is SGHVS and CDR2 is FQNEAQ in the germline V gene. For the CDR3, the DNA is TGTGCCAGCAGCACGGGGACAGGGGGGCGGCAGCCCCAGCATTTT. Protein: CASSTGTGGRQPQHF.

The V call is TRBV28, the J call TRBJ2-1, with D perhaps matching TRBD2 (6 bases). Germline V gene lookup returns CDR1 MDHEN and CDR2 SYDVKM. CDR3 length equals 12 residues. The V gene lost 6 bases and the J gene lost 6 bases, with 9 bases spanning the gap. The CDR3 region has the DNA TGTGCCAGCAGCGACGGGAGCAATGAGCAGTTCTTC. It is translated as CASSDGSNEQFF.